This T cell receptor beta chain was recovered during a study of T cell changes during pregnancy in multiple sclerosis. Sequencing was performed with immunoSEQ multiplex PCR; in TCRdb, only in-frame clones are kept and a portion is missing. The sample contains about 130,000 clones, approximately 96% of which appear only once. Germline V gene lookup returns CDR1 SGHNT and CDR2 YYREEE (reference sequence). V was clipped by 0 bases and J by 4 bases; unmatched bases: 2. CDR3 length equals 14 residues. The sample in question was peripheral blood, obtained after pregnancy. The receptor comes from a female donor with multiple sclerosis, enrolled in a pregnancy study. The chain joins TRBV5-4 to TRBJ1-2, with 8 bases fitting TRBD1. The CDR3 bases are TGTGCCAGCAGCTTGGAAGGACAGGGCTATGGCTACACCTTC. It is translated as CASSLEGQGYGYTF.